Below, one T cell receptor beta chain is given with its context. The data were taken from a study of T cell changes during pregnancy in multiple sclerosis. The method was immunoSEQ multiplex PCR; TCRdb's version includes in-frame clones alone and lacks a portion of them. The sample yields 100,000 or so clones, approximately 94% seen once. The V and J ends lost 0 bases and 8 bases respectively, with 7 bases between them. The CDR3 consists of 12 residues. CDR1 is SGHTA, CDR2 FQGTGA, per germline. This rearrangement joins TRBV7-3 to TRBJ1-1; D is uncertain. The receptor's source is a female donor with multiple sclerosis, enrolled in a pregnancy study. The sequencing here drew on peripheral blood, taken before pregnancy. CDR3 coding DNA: TGTGCCAGCAGCTTAACACGAGGGGAAGCTTTCTTT. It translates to CASSLTRGEAFF.